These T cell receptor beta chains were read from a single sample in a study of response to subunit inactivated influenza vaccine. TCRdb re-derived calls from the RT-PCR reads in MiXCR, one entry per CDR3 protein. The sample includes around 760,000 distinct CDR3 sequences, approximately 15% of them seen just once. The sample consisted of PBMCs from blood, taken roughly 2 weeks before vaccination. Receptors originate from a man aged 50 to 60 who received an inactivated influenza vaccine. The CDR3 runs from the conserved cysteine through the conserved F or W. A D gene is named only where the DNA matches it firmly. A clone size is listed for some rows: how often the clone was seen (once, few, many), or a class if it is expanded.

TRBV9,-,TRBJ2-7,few,TGTGCCAGCAGCGTAGATGGACATTACTACGAGCAGTACTTC,CASSVDGHYYEQYF
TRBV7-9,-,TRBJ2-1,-,TGTGCCAGCAGCCTTACGTTACAGTTAGTCTGCAATGAGCAGTTCTTC,CASSLTLQLVCNEQFF
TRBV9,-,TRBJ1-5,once,TGTGCCAGCAGCGTAGATGGCAGGGTTGGAAATCAGCCCCAGCATTTT,CASSVDGRVGNQPQHF
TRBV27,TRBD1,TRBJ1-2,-,TGTGCCAGCAGATCCTCCGGGACAGAGTTCTATGGCTACACCTTC,CASRSSGTEFYGYTF
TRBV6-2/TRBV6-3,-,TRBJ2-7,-,TGTGCCAGCAGTTACTCAACAGATTACTACGAGCAGTACTTC,CASSYSTDYYEQYF
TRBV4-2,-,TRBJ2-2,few,TGTGCCAGCAGCCAAGTTGGAGGGTCCGGGGAGCTGTTTTTT,CASSQVGGSGELFF
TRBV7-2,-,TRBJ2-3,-,TGTGCCAGCAGCTTAGTGGGGACCCACAGCACAGATACGCAGTATTTT,CASSLVGTHSTDTQYF
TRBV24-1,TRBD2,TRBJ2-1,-,TGTGCCACCAGTGACCGCTCCGGGACTAGCTGGAATGAGCAGTTCTTC,CATSDRSGTSWNEQFF
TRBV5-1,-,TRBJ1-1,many,TGCGCCAGCAGCTTGGACTATAACACTGAAGCTTTCTTT,CASSLDYNTEAFF
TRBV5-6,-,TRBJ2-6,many,TGTGCCAGCAGCTTTATAGGTGGGGCCAACGTCCTGACTTTC,CASSFIGGANVLTF
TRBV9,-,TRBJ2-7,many,TGTGCCAGCAGCGTAGCGGGCGGAACAAACCACGAGCAGTACTTC,CASSVAGGTNHEQYF
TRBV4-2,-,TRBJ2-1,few,TGTGCCAGCAGCCAAGAGGAATGGTCCCGGGCCCTCAATGAGCAGTTCTTC,CASSQEEWSRALNEQFF
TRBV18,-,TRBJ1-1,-,TGTGCCAGCTCACAGGGACGTCCGAACACTGAAGCTTTCTTT,CASSQGRPNTEAFF
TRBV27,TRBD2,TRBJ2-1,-,TGTGCCAGCGCCAATATAGCGGGAGCGTCCTACAATGAGCAGTTCTTC,CASANIAGASYNEQFF
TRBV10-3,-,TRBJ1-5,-,TGTGCCATCAGTGAGGACAGGATCGGCCAGCCCCAGCATTTT,CAISEDRIGQPQHF
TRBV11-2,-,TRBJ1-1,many,TGTGCCAGCAGCTTAGAACCGGGTGTAACTGAAGCTTTCTTT,CASSLEPGVTEAFF
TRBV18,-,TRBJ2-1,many,TGTGCCAGCTCACCACCGGCTCTAATGAGCAATGAGCAGTTCTTC,CASSPPALMSNEQFF
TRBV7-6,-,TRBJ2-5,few,TGTGCCAGCAGCTTAGCTAGGGTGGAGACCCAGTACTTC,CASSLARVETQYF
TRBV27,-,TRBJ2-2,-,TGTGCCAGCAGTTTATACACCGCGAACACCGGGGAGCTGTTTTTT,CASSLYTANTGELFF
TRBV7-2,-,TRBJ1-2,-,TGTGCCAGCAGCTTGGACTGGGAGGAGGGCTACACCTTC,CASSLDWEEGYTF
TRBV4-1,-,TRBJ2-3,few,TGCGCCAGCAGCCAAGAAGGAGACATTACTAGCACAGATACGCAGTATTTT,CASSQEGDITSTDTQYF
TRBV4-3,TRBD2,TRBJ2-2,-,TGCGCCAGCAGGAGGACTAGCTGGAACACCGGGGAGCTGTTTTTT,CASRRTSWNTGELFF
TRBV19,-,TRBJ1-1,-,TGTGCCACTAGTATCGATAGGGGCACTGAAGCTTTCTTT,CATSIDRGTEAFF
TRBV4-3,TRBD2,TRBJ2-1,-,TGCGCCAGCAGCCAAGACCCCAACCTGGCGGGAGCCTACAATGAGCAGTTCTTC,CASSQDPNLAGAYNEQFF
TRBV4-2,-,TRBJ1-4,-,TGTGCCAGCAGCCAAGAACTAGAGGCATCTGAAAAACTGTTTTTT,CASSQELEASEKLFF
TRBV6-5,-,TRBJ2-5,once,TGTGCCAGCAGTTCTCACAGAACGTCGGGGACCCAGTACTTC,CASSSHRTSGTQYF
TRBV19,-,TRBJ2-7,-,TGTGCCAGTAGTTCAAGGTCAGGTCCCTACGAGCAGTACTTC,CASSSRSGPYEQYF
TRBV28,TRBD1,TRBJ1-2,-,TGTGCCAGCAGTTTATTGGACAGGGATAATGGCTACACCTTC,CASSLLDRDNGYTF
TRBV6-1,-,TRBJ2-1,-,TGTGCCAGCAGTCTCCGGGACGGTTACAATGAGCAGTTCTTC,CASSLRDGYNEQFF
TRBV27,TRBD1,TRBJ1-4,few,TGTGCCAGCAGCCGGGGGGCCGGGACAGGAAGTGAAAAACTGTTTTTT,CASSRGAGTGSEKLFF
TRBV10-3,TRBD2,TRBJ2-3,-,TGTGCCATCAGTGAGTCGGGAGGGGAAACTAGCACAGATACGCAGTATTTT,CAISESGGETSTDTQYF
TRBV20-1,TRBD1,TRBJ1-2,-,TGCAGTGCTTCGGACAGGGCGGGGTATGGCTACACCTTC,CSASDRAGYGYTF
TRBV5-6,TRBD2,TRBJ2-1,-,TGTGCCAGCAGCTTGGGACTAGCGGAGGGGAAGCAGTTCTTC,CASSLGLAEGKQFF
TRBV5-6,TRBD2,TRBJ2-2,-,TGTGCCAGCAGCCAGCCTAGCGGGTGGAACACCGGGGAGCTGTTTTTT,CASSQPSGWNTGELFF
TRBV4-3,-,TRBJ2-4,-,TGCGCCAGCAGCCAAGACTTAAGGGGCAAAAACATTCAGTACTTC,CASSQDLRGKNIQYF
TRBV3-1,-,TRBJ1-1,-,TGTGCCAGCAGCCAAACGATGAAGGGCTCTGAAGCTTTCTTT,CASSQTMKGSEAFF
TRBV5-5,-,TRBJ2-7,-,TGTGCCAGCAGCTTTATGGGGCCTACCTACGAGCAGTACTTC,CASSFMGPTYEQYF
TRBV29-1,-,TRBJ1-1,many,TGCAGCGCAACGGTGGGGCAGACTGAAGCTTTCTTT,CSATVGQTEAFF
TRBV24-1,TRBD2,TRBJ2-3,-,TGTGCCACCAGTGCTCCCGGACTAGCGGATCGCGCAGATACGCAGTATTTT,CATSAPGLADRADTQYF
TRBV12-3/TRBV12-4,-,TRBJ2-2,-,TGTGCCAGCAGTTTTATCGGGACCGGGGAGCTGTTTTTT,CASSFIGTGELFF
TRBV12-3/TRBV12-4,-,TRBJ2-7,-,TGTGCCAGCAGTTTGTCGGCAGTTAACTACGAGCAGTACTTC,CASSLSAVNYEQYF
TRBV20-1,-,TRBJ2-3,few,TGCAGTGCTAGGGACGGCGGGAGCACAGATACGCAGTATTTT,CSARDGGSTDTQYF
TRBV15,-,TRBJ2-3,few,TGTGCCACCAGCAGAGATCAAGTTGGGACACCGGGGGCAGATACGCAGTATTTT,CATSRDQVGTPGADTQYF
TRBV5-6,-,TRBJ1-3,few,TGTGCCAGCAGCTTAGATCCCTCTGGAAACACCATATATTTT,CASSLDPSGNTIYF